This T cell receptor beta chain derives from a study of shared clonotypes between healthy human individuals. Libraries were prepared by immunoSEQ multiplex PCR; TCRdb keeps only in-frame clonotypes and omits some of them. The sample has approximately 1,000,000 clones, roughly 80% seen once. This CDR3 has 16 residues. CDR1 SGHRS and CDR2 YFSETQ come from the germline V gene. Trimming took off 0 bases at V and 0 bases at J, with 7 bases between the two ends. Study findings and constraints: Measured sharing among donors was expected to vary with sequencing depth.

The table lists this clone with a few counts. Its antigen is not identified. The same CDR3 can be traced to other DNA sequences in this sample. The donors were adults (healthy and HIV-negative) with no recent acute infections or vaccinations. The TCR comes from a man aged 18-30 years in good health. Some clones in this sample may be carry-over from other donors' samples. The chain recombines TRBV5-1 with TRBJ2-6; tentatively, D is TRBD1 (5 bases). Sequenced sample: memory CD4+ T cells from PBMCs. Documented subset: CD45RA-negative fraction. The CDR3 region is CASSLGRDSGANVLTF. The CDR3 DNA reads TGCGCCAGCAGCTTGGGCAGGGACTCTGGGGCCAACGTCCTGACTTTC.